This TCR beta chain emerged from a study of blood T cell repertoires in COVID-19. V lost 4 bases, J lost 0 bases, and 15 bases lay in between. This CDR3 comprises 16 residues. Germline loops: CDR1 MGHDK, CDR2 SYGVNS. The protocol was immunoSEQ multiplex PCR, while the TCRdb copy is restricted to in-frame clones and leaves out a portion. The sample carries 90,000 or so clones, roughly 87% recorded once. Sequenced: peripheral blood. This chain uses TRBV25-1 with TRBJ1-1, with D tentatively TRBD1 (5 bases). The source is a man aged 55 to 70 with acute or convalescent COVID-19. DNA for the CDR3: TGTGCCAGCAGTGGGACCCGGACATTTTTGAACACTGAAGCTTTCTTT. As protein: CASSGTRTFLNTEAFF.